The next 16 T cell receptor beta chains were all read from a single sample in a study of T cells after yellow fever vaccination. MiXCR, applied by TCRdb to the 5' RACE reads, yields one record per CDR3 protein. The table records 300,000 or so distinct CDR3 sequences, over 10% of them present only once. Sequencing was performed on CD4+ T cells sorted from PBMCs, taken 45 days after the yellow fever booster vaccination. Receptors were obtained from a man younger than 45 who received the YFV17D yellow fever vaccine.

The chain uses TRBV18 and TRBJ2-7, with 7 bases lining up with TRBD1. Germline assignment: CDR1 KGHSH and CDR2 LQKENI. The length of the CDR3 is 13 residues. V shed 4 bases, J shed 5 bases, and the junction held 5 bases outside the gene matches. CDR3 loop: CASSRQGGNEQYF. In DNA, the CDR3 is TGTGCCAGCTCACGACAGGGTGGGAACGAGCAGTACTTC.

This clonotype was recorded a few times. V gene TRBV6-2 or TRBV6-3 combines with J gene TRBJ1-1; no clear D gene. Germline V gene lookup returns CDR1 MNHEY and CDR2 SVGEGT. V was trimmed by 5 bases and J by 2 bases, leaving 6 bases between them. The length of the CDR3 is 12 residues. The CDR3 DNA sequence: TGTGCCAGCAGTAAATCCAACACTGAAGCTTTCTTT. Translating it yields CASSKSNTEAFF.

The chain couples TRBV7-9 to TRBJ1-1; D unresolved. Looked up from germline, CDR1 is SEHNR and CDR2 is FQNEAQ (reference sequence). The CDR3 sequence is 10 residues long. The V gene lost 11 bases and the J gene lost 5 bases, with 9 bases spanning the gap. The CDR3, as DNA: TGTGCCGGGTCCCGGACTGAAGCTTTCTTT. As protein: CAGSRTEAFF.

The chain employs TRBV10-3 and TRBJ2-2, with TRBD1 matching 8 bases. Trimming removed 11 bases from V and 2 bases from J; junction bases left unmatched: 4. CDR1 ENHRY and CDR2 SYGVKD come from the germline V gene. This CDR3 is 13 amino acids long. CDR3 sequence reads: CAAGQGNTGELFF. In nucleotides, the CDR3 is TGTGCCGCCGGACAGGGCAACACCGGGGAGCTGTTTTTT.

The J gene is TRBJ2-1, the V gene TRBV5-1; 9 bases map to TRBD2. CDR1 is SGHRS, CDR2 YFSETQ, per germline. CDR3 length: 16 amino acids. J lost 1 base, V lost 3 bases, and 5 bases had no gene match. The CDR3 sequence is CASSSQTSGSYNEQFF. The CDR3 DNA reads TGCGCCAGCAGCTCCCAGACTAGCGGTTCCTACAATGAGCAGTTCTTC.

This clonotype was counted only a few times. The rearrangement joins TRBV7-8 to TRBJ2-3; the D gene is possibly TRBD2 (6 bases). The CDR3 is made up of 17 amino acids. Germline V CDR1 and CDR2: SGHVS, FQNEAQ. Trimming left V 4 bases short and J 5 bases short, with 22 bases between. This CDR3 is CASSSLTGTSPGDTQYF. The CDR3 DNA follows: TGTGCCAGCAGCTCCCTGACTGGGACTTCCCCCGGAGATACGCAGTATTTT.

The rearrangement joins TRBV7-8 to TRBJ2-7, with D possibly called TRBD1 or TRBD2 (7 bases each). Between the trimmed V and J ends, which lost 5 bases and 3 bases, there was a span of 17 bases. Germline CDR1 and CDR2: SGHVS and FQNEAQ. This CDR3 has 15 residues. As DNA, the CDR3 is TGTGCCAGCAGCCAGAGGCAGGGGGAGGGCTACGAGCAGTACTTC. The encoded protein is CASSQRQGEGYEQYF.

The table lists this clonotype with a few counts. J is TRBJ2-3 and V is TRBV10-2; tentative D call: TRBD2 (6 bases). From germline, CDR1 is WSHSY and CDR2 SAAADI. This CDR3 is 15 amino acids long. Between the trimmed V and J ends, which lost 4 bases and 3 bases, there was a span of 14 bases. DNA for the CDR3: TGCGCCAGCAGTGGGGGGACGGAGGGTACAGATACGCAGTATTTT. Translated, it gives CASSGGTEGTDTQYF.

This clonotype has just a few counts. The chain links TRBV10-3 to TRBJ2-5; D is undetermined. Deletions cut 1 base from V and 2 bases from J, with 8 bases between. This CDR3 is built from 14 residues. Per the germline V gene, CDR1 is ENHRY and CDR2 is SYGVKD. The CDR3 here is CAISEFQQQETQYF. The CDR3 region has the DNA TGTGCCATCAGTGAGTTCCAACAGCAAGAGACCCAGTACTTC.

This clonotype has ten or more counts. The rearrangement links TRBV7-9 to TRBJ1-5; 12 bases are shared with TRBD1. The CDR3 is made up of 20 amino acids. The trim removed 3 bases at V and 0 bases at J, leaving 12 bases unmatched. Germline CDR1 reads SEHNR; CDR2 reads FQNEAQ (reference sequence). The CDR3 DNA is TGTGCCAGCAGCTTCTTAACCGGGACAGGGGGCCCATATAGCAATCAGCCCCAGCATTTT. This codes for CASSFLTGTGGPYSNQPQHF.

This clonotype was found a few times. The chain combines TRBV28 with TRBJ2-5; no clear D gene. The germline V gene has CDR1 MDHEN and CDR2 SYDVKM. Deletions cut 1 base from V and 1 base from J, with 4 bases between. This CDR3 has 13 residues. The CDR3 reads CASSLFPQETQYF. CDR3 in DNA: TGTGCCAGCAGTTTATTTCCCCAAGAGACCCAGTACTTC.

The chain has TRBV6-1 and TRBJ1-1; 7 bases align to TRBD1. Per germline, CDR1 MNHNS and CDR2 SASEGT. With 11 bases clipped from V and 0 bases from J, the junction kept 6 bases outside the gene matches. CDR3 length: 13 residues. CDR3 bases: TGTGCCGGTAAGACAGGGCTGAACACTGAAGCTTTCTTT. Translation: CAGKTGLNTEAFF.

The sample holds many counts of this clonotype. The gene calls are TRBV5-1 and TRBJ2-5; TRBD1 matches 9 bases. The CDR3 loop spans 14 amino acids. The V gene end was trimmed by 4 bases and the J gene end by 4 bases; junction bases not matched to a gene: 5. Germline lookup yields CDR1 SGHRS and CDR2 YFSETQ. Here the CDR3 reads CASSPPGQGETQYF. CDR3 DNA: TGCGCCAGCAGCCCACCGGGACAGGGAGAGACCCAGTACTTC.

In this sample, this clonotype turned up a few times. This chain connects TRBV12-3 or TRBV12-4 to TRBJ2-7, with 7 bases that match TRBD2. The CDR3 loop spans 13 amino acids. The junction had 7 bases not matched to a gene; V was cut back by 7 bases and J by 4 bases. The CDR3 DNA reads TGTGCCAGCACGGGACTACACCTATACGAGCAGTACTTC. Translation: CASTGLHLYEQYF.

The CDR3 here is CSAIRRDSSTDTQYF. The CDR3 region has the DNA TGCAGTGCTATACGCCGGGACAGCAGCACAGATACGCAGTATTTT. This rearrangement joins TRBV20-1 to TRBJ2-3, with 7 positions matching TRBD1. The germline V gene has CDR1 DFQATT and CDR2 SNEGSKA (reference sequence). The CDR3 totals 15 residues. V lost 4 bases, J lost 0 bases, and 7 bases stayed unmatched.

V and J are TRBV10-3 and TRBJ2-2; TRBD2 matches 11 bases. From germline, CDR1 is ENHRY and CDR2 SYGVKD. With 2 bases clipped from V and 6 bases from J, the junction kept 11 bases outside the gene matches. CDR3 size: 18 residues. CDR3 amino acids: CAISEGRLAGSSPGELFF. CDR3 nucleotides: TGTGCCATCAGTGAGGGAAGACTAGCGGGATCTTCTCCCGGGGAGCTGTTTTTT.